This is a list of T cell receptor beta chains from one sample in a study of T cell repertoires in ileal Crohn's disease. Method: immunoSEQ multiplex PCR; TCRdb's copy keeps in-frame clones and lacks some. The sample yields around 970 clones, roughly 84% seen once. Sequencing was performed on ileal tissue. These receptors were taken from an adult with Crohn's disease. The CDR3 runs from the conserved cysteine through the conserved F or W. A D gene is named only where the DNA matches it firmly. Rows may omit the clone size; those that give it use once, few, many or a size class.

J,size,D,V,DNA,CDR3
TRBJ1-1,.,.,TRBV28,TGTGCCAGCACTGGGCACACTGAAGCTTTCTTT,CASTGHTEAFF
TRBJ2-3,.,.,TRBV9,TGTGCCAGCAGCGTAGGGGCAGGCTCTAGCACAGATACGCAGTATTTT,CASSVGAGSSTDTQYF
TRBJ2-7,.,.,TRBV9,TGTGCCAGCAGCGTCGAGGGGGTAAGCTACGAGCAGTACTTC,CASSVEGVSYEQYF
TRBJ2-7,.,TRBD2,TRBV7-9,TGTGCCAGCAGCTCCGCCGCGGGAGGAAAGTTCTACGAGCAGTACTTC,CASSSAAGGKFYEQYF
TRBJ2-7,.,.,TRBV7-9,TGTGCCAGCAGCTTAATAGCCCCTTCCTACGAGCAGTACTTC,CASSLIAPSYEQYF
TRBJ2-1,.,.,TRBV7-2,TGTGCCAGCAGCTTAGACAGGAACAATGAGCAGTTCTTC,CASSLDRNNEQFF
TRBJ2-5,.,.,TRBV11-2,TGTGCCAGCGGGTCCGGGGAGACCCAGTACTTC,CASGSGETQYF
TRBJ1-1,.,.,TRBV6-1,TGTGCCAGCAGTGATGGGGCATCCACTGAAGCTTTCTTT,CASSDGASTEAFF
TRBJ2-1,.,TRBD2,TRBV6-6,TGTGCCAGCAGATCACTAGCGGGCTCCTACAATGAGCAGTTCTTC,CASRSLAGSYNEQFF
TRBJ2-1,.,.,TRBV5-4,TGTGCCAGCAGCTTGTGGCAGTCCTACAATGAGCAGTTCTTC,CASSLWQSYNEQFF
TRBJ2-7,.,TRBD1,TRBV6-1,TGTGCCAGCAGTCCGGGACAGGTTTTCTACGAGCAGTACTTC,CASSPGQVFYEQYF
TRBJ2-3,.,TRBD2,TRBV29-1,TGCAGCGTTCCCCCGGGACTAGCGGGTCGCACAGATACGCAGTATTTT,CSVPPGLAGRTDTQYF
TRBJ2-1,few,.,TRBV5-6,TGTGCCAGCAGCTTGTTCGGGAGCGGAACCTACAATGAGCAGTTCTTC,CASSLFGSGTYNEQFF
TRBJ2-7,.,TRBD2,TRBV7-2,TGTGCCAGCACAGGAGGAGGGAGGGCCGCTTACGAGCAGTACTTC,CASTGGGRAAYEQYF
TRBJ2-1,.,TRBD2,TRBV11-2,TGTGCCAGCAGCCACGCGCTAGCGGAGGGAGGTGAGCAGTTCTTC,CASSHALAEGGEQFF
TRBJ1-5,.,.,TRBV6-6,TGTGCCAGCGGCGGAGCGTTTAGCAATCAGCCCCAGCATTTT,CASGGAFSNQPQHF
TRBJ2-1,.,TRBD2,TRBV9,TGTGCCAGCAGCGTCCTAGCGGGGCGCTCCTACAATGAGCAGTTCTTC,CASSVLAGRSYNEQFF
TRBJ2-1,.,TRBD2,TRBV9,TGTGCCAGCAGCCCCCGACTAGCGGGACTCTACAATGAGCAGTTCTTC,CASSPRLAGLYNEQFF
TRBJ1-5,.,.,TRBV28,TGTGCCAGCAGCGACTCCGATCGTAGTATGGTTCAGCCCCAGCATTTT,CASSDSDRSMVQPQHF
TRBJ2-7,.,TRBD2,TRBV7-2,TGTGCCAGCAGCTTAGTAGGGAGTGGGAGGGCCTACGAGCAGTACTTC,CASSLVGSGRAYEQYF
TRBJ1-1,once,.,TRBV20-1,TGCAGTGCTAGACCTTCGGCTGAAGCTTTCTTT,CSARPSAEAFF
TRBJ2-3,.,.,TRBV19,TGTGCCAGTGGGGGGACAGATACGCAGTATTTT,CASGGTDTQYF
TRBJ2-6,few,.,TRBV5-6,TGTGCCAGCAGCCTACTCGGCAGGCGAAGCTCTGGGGCCAACGTCCTGACTTTC,CASSLLGRRSSGANVLTF
TRBJ1-2,.,.,TRBV9,TGTGCCAGCAGCGTAGGGGCTCAGAGTAACTATGGCTACACCTTC,CASSVGAQSNYGYTF
TRBJ2-7,.,.,TRBV7-9,TGTGCCAGCAGCTTAACGGAGGGGACCGAGCAGTACTTC,CASSLTEGTEQYF
TRBJ2-7,.,.,TRBV19,TGTGCCAGTAGCATGGGACACCACTACGAGCAGTACTTC,CASSMGHHYEQYF
TRBJ2-2,few,TRBD2,TRBV28,TGTGCCAGCAGTAGTAGCGGGAGCGGTACCGGGGAGCTGTTTTTT,CASSSSGSGTGELFF
TRBJ2-7,once,.,TRBV28,TGTGCCAGCACCGAAACAGGGTTCTACGAGCAGTACTTC,CASTETGFYEQYF
TRBJ1-1,.,.,TRBV30,TGTGCCTGGAGTGTAAGTGGGCACACTGAAGCTTTCTTT,CAWSVSGHTEAFF
TRBJ2-1,.,TRBD2,TRBV6-4,TGTGCCAGCAGCCCCGGGACTAGCGGGAGTAATGAGCAGTTCTTC,CASSPGTSGSNEQFF
TRBJ1-1,.,.,TRBV5-6,TGTGCCAGCACCCAGGGGTGGAACACTGAAGCTTTCTTT,CASTQGWNTEAFF
TRBJ2-2,.,.,TRBV10-2,TGCGCCAGCAGTGAGTCTTTGGGTACAGGTAGCTACAGACCATCGAACACCGGGGAGCTGTTTTTT,CASSESLGTGSYRPSNTGELFF
TRBJ2-2,.,.,TRBV7-2,TGTGCCAGCAGCTTAGCCCGCGCCGGGGAGCTGTTTTTT,CASSLARAGELFF
TRBJ2-6,.,.,TRBV9,TGTGCCAGCAGCGTCCTAGGAGGGGTCGGGGCCAACGTCCTGACTTTC,CASSVLGGVGANVLTF
TRBJ2-3,few,.,TRBV7-2,TGTGCCAGCAGCCGACAGATGGGCGGGACCGAGGGAGATACGCAGTATTTT,CASSRQMGGTEGDTQYF
TRBJ1-2,.,.,TRBV7-2,TGTGCCAGCAGCTTACAAGGTCGCCGCGACAAACTCTTC,CASSLQGRRDKLF
TRBJ1-5,.,TRBD1,TRBV18,TGTGCCAGCTCACCACAGGGGGCCCAGCCCCAGCATTTT,CASSPQGAQPQHF
TRBJ1-5,.,TRBD1,TRBV2,TGTGCCAGCAGAGGCAAGGGGGGACAGGTGACAAATCAGCCCCAGCATTTT,CASRGKGGQVTNQPQHF
TRBJ2-7,.,.,TRBV4-3,TGCGCCAGCAGCCTAGACGGGAGCTACGAGCAGTACTTC,CASSLDGSYEQYF
TRBJ1-1,.,.,TRBV5-1,TGCGCCAGCAGCTTGGCAGGGCTGGCTTTCTTT,CASSLAGLAFF
TRBJ1-5,.,TRBD1,TRBV5-1,TGCGCCAGCAGCCCAGGCGGGACAGCGAGCAATCAGCCCCAGCATTTT,CASSPGGTASNQPQHF
TRBJ2-7,.,.,TRBV6-5,TGTGCCAGCACCGTGACAGGTTCCTACGAGCAGTACTTC,CASTVTGSYEQYF
TRBJ2-3,few,TRBD2,TRBV25-1,TGTGCCAGCAGTGAACCACTAGCGGGAGTCACAGATACGCAGTATTTT,CASSEPLAGVTDTQYF
TRBJ1-1,.,TRBD1,TRBV6-5,TGTGCCAGCAGTTCCTGGACAGGGAGAGGCACTGAAGCTTTCTTT,CASSSWTGRGTEAFF
TRBJ1-1,.,TRBD1,TRBV19,TGTGCCAGTAGTAGGGGACAGATTGAAGCTTTCTTT,CASSRGQIEAFF